The source of this T cell receptor (beta chain) is a study of blood T cell repertoires in COVID-19. Study details: Samples representing acute and convalescent COVID-19 were sourced from the United States, Italy and Spain.

Method: immunoSEQ multiplex PCR; TCRdb's copy keeps in-frame clones and lacks some. This table has about 150,000 clones, 75% to 90% appearing once. Germline CDR1 reads SGHTA; CDR2 reads FQGNSA. The CDR3 runs to 14 residues. Unmatched junction bases numbered 4, after V lost 5 bases and J lost 7 bases. This clonotype was sampled from a man older than 75 with acute or convalescent COVID-19. The chain has TRBV7-2 and TRBJ2-2; the match to TRBD1 covers 10 bases. Sequenced: peripheral blood. CDR3 sequence (DNA): TGTGCCAGCAGCCCGGGACAGGGGTTCGGGGAGCTGTTTTTT. Its protein product is CASSPGQGFGELFF. Drawing the rest from reference TRBV7-2 and TRBJ2-2, the complete variable domain is GAGVSQSPSNKVTEKGKDVELRCDPISGHTALYWYRQSLGQGLEFLIYFQGNSAPDKSGLPSDRFSAERTGGSVSTLTIQRTQQEDSAVYLCASSPGQGFGELFFGEGSRLTVL.